The following is a T cell receptor beta chain sequence with its context. This clonotype was seen more than once but under ten times. The antigen it binds to is not known. The record has no base qualities; no much larger clone is one base away. The data belong to a study of early T cells in non-severe SARS-CoV-2 infection (dated by TCRdb to the early 2020s). For the study in its entirety: Bulk RNA from unsorted whole blood was used for TCR sequencing, so alpha and beta chains could not be paired.

A case-control design nested within a healthcare worker cohort in London, UK, was used, with weekly nasopharyngeal swab PCR tests and blood sampling performed. Healthcare workers were enrolled in the week of the UK lockdown, from 23 to 31 March 2020, and were followed every week for up to roughly 15 weeks. CDR1 and CDR2, per the germline V gene, are SGHTA and FQGNSA. The CDR3 measures 16 amino acids from cysteine to phenylalanine. The kept DNA is CDR3 alone, 48 bases in frame from the first base. Relative to germline, V is 3 bases shorter and J is 4 bases shorter, with 18 bases between their ends. The full study reports these points: Matching against VDJdb was skewed toward anti-spike CD8 responses, likely underestimated virus-specific expansions, and missed private and CD4 specificities.

Libraries came from 5' RACE. The run used a NextSeq 500. In the TCR library protocol, unique molecular identifiers were attached to individual cDNA molecules to correct for PCR bias and sequencing error. TCR alpha and beta chains were both sequenced, and the abundances of alpha and beta sequences in each sample were closely correlated with each other. The authors' analysis ran thus. Decombinator V4 was used to annotate TCR sequences for V gene, J gene and CDR3. Expanded TCRs were defined as changing significantly between any two time points under a Poisson model with p below 0.0001. TCR abundances were normalised to the total number of TCRs sequenced in each sample and reported as counts per million. MAIT TCRs were defined by TRAV1-2 paired with TRAJ12, TRAJ20 or TRAJ33, and iNKT TCRs by TRAV10 paired with TRAJ18. VDJdb, accessed 1 November 2021, was searched for CMV, EBV and SARS-CoV-2 annotated TCRs, excluding TCRs annotated for multiple antigens. TCRdb itself trimmed the public reads at Q25 with fastp, ran MiXCR and retained productive beta chains. Identical CDR3 protein sequences are pooled into one entry, listed with their most common genes and DNA. None of the V and J calls come from the authors' own analysis; TCRdb made them. This sample has 40,000 to 50,000 distinct CDR3 sequences in its table, and roughly 5.7% of those were observed once. Approximately 5.6% of the sample comes from the top ten.

The sequenced sample was whole blood, obtained at baseline. The TCR comes from an adult who was a healthcare worker with PCR-confirmed SARS-CoV-2 infection or an uninfected control (not recorded which). The rearranged chain carries TRBV7-2 and TRBJ2-5; the D gene assignment is ambiguous. The CDR3 reads CASSFLTGIGRETQYF. In nucleotide form, the sequence is TGTGCCAGCAGCTTCCTGACTGGAATCGGACGAGAGACCCAGTACTTC.